The source of this T cell receptor beta chain is a study of blood T cells in healthy people across ages (dated by TCRdb to 2013 to 2016). Looking at the study overall: Template switching captured roughly one uniquely barcoded TCR beta cDNA molecule per two T cells in model experiments. Using deep sequencing normalized with unique cDNA molecular identifiers, the study measured how TCR beta repertoire diversity changes with age. Four age groups were formed from the donors: young (average roughly 15 years), middle-aged (roughly 38), aged (approximately 60) and long-lived (less than 85). The study analyzed two additional independent replicas of 1 million unique cDNA reads from the same blood draw for two donors, one aged 18 to 29 and one aged 80 or older.

CDR1 and CDR2 were assigned from the germline V gene as SNHLY and FYNNEI. V is pruned by 6 bases and J by 8 bases, leaving 6 bases of the junction without a gene match. The CDR3 starts with the cysteine, ends with the phenylalanine, and has 12 residues. Only the CDR3 part of the read is kept: 36 bases, read in frame from the first base. General findings and caveats noted by the study authors: The CMV infection status of donors was not known, potentially confounding age-related changes in expanded clonotypes. Observed TCR beta diversity per million T cells fell roughly linearly with age, and a significant reduction was already apparent by age roughly 40. There was a strong correlation between observed TCR beta diversity and the percentage of naive T cells measured by flow cytometry. Because profiling used bulk unsorted PBMCs, naive and antigen-experienced compartments could not be compared conclusively. Estimates of total diversity based on one million sequenced T cells were considered lower bounds and underestimates. Compared with the aged group, the long-lived group had more naive CD4+ T cells, fewer expanded clones and increased TCR diversity, a pattern suggesting age selection.

The library was produced with 5' RACE. The sequencer was an Illumina HiSeq 2500. A second PCR of about 6 to 12 cycles was run with a J-beta primer mix and a sample-barcoded 5' primer. A template-switch 5' adaptor carrying 12 random nucleotides introduced a unique molecular identifier onto each TCR beta cDNA molecule. At least 2.5 million CDR3-containing paired-end reads were obtained from each sample. First-strand cDNA was synthesized from all RNA with the Mint cDNA synthesis kit, primed by a TRBC-specific oligonucleotide. Following uracil-DNA glycosylase treatment, all cDNA underwent a first 18-cycle PCR with the universal primers M1SS and BC2_uni_R. In the authors' own workflow: Each sample was normalized by randomly selecting 1 million high-quality reads, each carrying a distinct molecular identifier. Reads with shared molecular identifiers were discarded instead of being binned into consensus sequences. CDR3 identification, clonotype clustering and error correction used MiTCR with a Q25 quality threshold and the strictest error-elimination algorithm. A nonparametric unseen species model with Euler transformation was used to estimate lower-bound total TCR beta diversity. TCRdb handled the public reads itself, with Q25 trimming in fastp and clone calling in MiXCR, and kept productive beta chains. When rows share a CDR3 protein, they turn into one entry using the most common DNA and genes. None of the V and J calls come from the authors' own analysis; TCRdb made them. The sample data list 800,000 to 950,000 distinct CDR3 sequences, and about 27% of these were observed just once. About 10% of the sample rests with the top ten.

Concerning this clonotype: Its antigen is still unknown. Qualities for individual bases were not recorded, and no much larger clone is one base off.

The 39 donors, aged about 6 to 95 years, were systemically healthy Caucasian individuals from Russia. Each donor gave roughly 11 milliliters of peripheral blood, drawn into EDTA-treated Vacutainer tubes. PBMCs were isolated by Ficoll-Paque density-gradient centrifugation, with at least 7 million obtained per sample. Trizol reagent was used to extract total RNA from PBMCs, with at least 5.5 micrograms per sample. The percentages of naive CD45RAhigh/CD27high T cells were determined by flow cytometry on a PBMC aliquot from every donor. This same sample was also part of a study on T cells of mothers and their children. Taken from the second paper: Nine systemically healthy Caucasian individuals, comprising three mothers and their six children, were included as donors. cDNA synthesis used all of the extracted RNA, with approximately 1.4 ug of RNA in each 15 ul reaction. Sample barcodes and 2-4 random nucleotides were added via the M1S primer in the second PCR. Over 8 million TCR beta CDR3 reads were obtained for each mother, and 2.7 million or so reads were obtained for each child. TCR recombination output is similarly shaped by thymic selection in related and unrelated pairs, with a minor effect exerted by inherited differences. Related mother-child pairs always showed normalized repertoire overlap that was slightly higher than in unrelated mother-child pairs, though the difference was never significant. Persistent microchimeric T cell clones were not detected, at a sensitivity of around 99 clones per million clonotypes. Deep NGS was used in the study to compare the TCR beta repertoires of mothers and children and to look for features that separate related mother-child pairs from unrelated individuals. The mean age was around 42 +/- 4 years for the mothers and around 10 +/- 4 years for the children. Libraries were sequenced on Illumina HiSeq 2000 with 100+100 nt paired-end reads after adapter ligation with NEBNext reagents. To prevent cross-contamination, the mother and child libraries were prepared one month apart and sequenced in separate runs. Between about 500,000 and 2,100,000 distinct TCR beta clonotypes were identified per donor. Naive TCR beta clonotypes were estimated from low-frequency clonotypes matched to each donor's FACS-determined naive share, without sorting.

Material: blood. This sequence was found in a woman aged 40-49 years in good health. The chain uses TRBV2 and TRBJ1-1, with 7 junctional bases fitting TRBD1. The CDR3 protein is CASRENRGEAFF. The DNA is as follows: TGTGCCAGCAGGGAAAACAGGGGAGAAGCTTTCTTT.